A single count supports the clone carrying this T cell receptor (beta chain). Some clones are missing from TCRdb's copy, which holds only in-frame ones; the method was immunoSEQ multiplex PCR. The sample comprises 100,000 to 150,000 clones, roughly nine tenths of which are singletons, and about 14% rests with the top ten. This sample was included in a study of PD-1 blockade in mismatch repair-deficient tumors. This receptor was identified in an adult with mismatch repair-deficient cancer. This material consisted of peripheral blood, taken 44 weeks after starting pembrolizumab.

CDR3 sequence reads: CASSETGTVTYEQYF. CDR3 DNA: TGCGCCAGCAGTGAAACTGGGACGGTGACCTACGAGCAGTACTTC. The gene calls are TRBV10-2 and TRBJ2-7; D may be TRBD1 or TRBD2 (5 bases each). Germline CDR1 is WSHSY and CDR2 is SAAADI. Between the trimmed V and J ends, which lost 3 bases and 2 bases, there was a span of 14 bases. The CDR3 totals 15 residues.